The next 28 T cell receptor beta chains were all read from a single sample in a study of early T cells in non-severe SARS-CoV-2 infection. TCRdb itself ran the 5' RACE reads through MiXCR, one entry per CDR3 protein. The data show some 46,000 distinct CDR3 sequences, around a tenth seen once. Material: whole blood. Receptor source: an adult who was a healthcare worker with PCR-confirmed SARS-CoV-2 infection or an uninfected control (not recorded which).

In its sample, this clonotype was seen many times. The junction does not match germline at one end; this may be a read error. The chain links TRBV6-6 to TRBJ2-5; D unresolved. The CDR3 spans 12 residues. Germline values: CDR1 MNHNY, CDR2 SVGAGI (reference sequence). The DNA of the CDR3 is TGTGCCAGCAGGTCCTTTCAAGGGACCCAGTACTTC. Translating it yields CASRSFQGTQYF.

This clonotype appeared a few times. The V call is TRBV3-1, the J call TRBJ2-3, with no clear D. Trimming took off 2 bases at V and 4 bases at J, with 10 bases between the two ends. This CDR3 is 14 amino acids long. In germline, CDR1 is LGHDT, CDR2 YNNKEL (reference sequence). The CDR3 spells CASSQPIGPDTQYF. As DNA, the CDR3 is TGTGCCAGCAGCCAACCCATCGGGCCAGATACGCAGTATTTT.

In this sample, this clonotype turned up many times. The CDR3 region is CSVDMTGGADGYTF. CDR3 coding DNA: TGCAGCGTTGACATGACAGGGGGCGCCGATGGCTACACCTTC. The chain employs TRBV29-1 and TRBJ1-2, with 10 bases identical to TRBD1. Germline V gene lookup returns CDR1 SQVTM and CDR2 ANQGSEA. V lost 3 bases and J lost 6; bases outside the gene matches: 7. The CDR3 contains 14 residues.

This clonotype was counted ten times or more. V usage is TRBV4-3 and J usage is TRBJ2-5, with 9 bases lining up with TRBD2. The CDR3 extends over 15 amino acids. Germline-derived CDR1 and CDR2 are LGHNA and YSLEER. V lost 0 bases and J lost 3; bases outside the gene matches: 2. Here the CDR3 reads CASSQEASGKETQYF. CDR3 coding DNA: TGCGCCAGCAGCCAAGAAGCTAGCGGGAAAGAGACCCAGTACTTC.

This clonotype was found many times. In nucleotides, the CDR3 is TGTGCCATCGCGACAGGGCGACAAGAGACCCAGTACTTC. Its translation: CAIATGRQETQYF. The chain couples TRBV10-3 to TRBJ2-5; 7 bases fit TRBD1. Germline V CDR1 and CDR2: ENHRY, SYGVKD. After removal of 8 bases from V and 2 bases from J, the junction contained 5 bases not matched to a gene. The CDR3 sequence is 13 residues long.

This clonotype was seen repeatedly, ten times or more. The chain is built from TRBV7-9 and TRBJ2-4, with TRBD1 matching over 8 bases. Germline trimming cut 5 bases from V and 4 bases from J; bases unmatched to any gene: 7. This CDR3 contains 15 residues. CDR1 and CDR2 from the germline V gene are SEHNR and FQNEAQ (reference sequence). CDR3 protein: CASSLPNRGKNIQYF. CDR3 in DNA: TGTGCCAGCAGCCTTCCTAACAGGGGGAAAAACATTCAGTACTTC.

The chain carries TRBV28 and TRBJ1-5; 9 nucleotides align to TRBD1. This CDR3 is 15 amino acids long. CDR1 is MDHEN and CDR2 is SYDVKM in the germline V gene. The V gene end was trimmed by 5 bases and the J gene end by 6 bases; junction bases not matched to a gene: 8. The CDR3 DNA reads TGTGCCAGCAGTGCGGACAGGGGTTTAGGTCAGCCCCAGCATTTT. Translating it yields CASSADRGLGQPQHF.

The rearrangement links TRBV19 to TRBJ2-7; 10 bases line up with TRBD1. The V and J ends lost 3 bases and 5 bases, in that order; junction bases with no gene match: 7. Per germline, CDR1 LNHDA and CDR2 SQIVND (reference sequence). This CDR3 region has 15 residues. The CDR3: CASSIEFGTGDEQYF. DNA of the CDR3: TGTGCCAGTAGTATCGAGTTTGGGACAGGGGACGAGCAGTACTTC. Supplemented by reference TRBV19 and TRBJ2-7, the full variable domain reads DGGITQSPKYLFRKEGQNVTLSCEQNLNHDAMYWYRQDPGQGLRLIYYSQIVNDFQKGDIAEGYSVSREKKESFPLTVTSAQKNPTAFYLCASSIEFGTGDEQYFGPGTRLTVT.

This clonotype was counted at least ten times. CDR3 nucleotides: TGTGCCAGCAGCCAAGCCGCGGGAGTAGGCAATGAGCAGTTCTTC. Translating it yields CASSQAAGVGNEQFF. The V call is TRBV4-2, the J call TRBJ2-1, with TRBD2 matching over 7 bases. The germline CDR1 and CDR2 sequences are LGHNA and YNFKEQ. The CDR3 runs to 15 residues. With 1 base clipped from V and 6 bases from J, the junction kept 6 bases outside the gene matches.

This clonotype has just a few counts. CDR3 residues: CSAHKAGGTQETQYF. The CDR3 DNA reads as TGCAGTGCCCACAAAGCGGGAGGGACACAAGAGACCCAGTACTTC. The rearrangement joins TRBV20-1 to TRBJ2-5; TRBD2 aligns across 10 bases. The CDR3 is 15 residues long. J gave up 2 bases and V 6 bases, and 9 bases lay outside the gene matches. Germline V gene lookup returns CDR1 DFQATT and CDR2 SNEGSKA (reference sequence).

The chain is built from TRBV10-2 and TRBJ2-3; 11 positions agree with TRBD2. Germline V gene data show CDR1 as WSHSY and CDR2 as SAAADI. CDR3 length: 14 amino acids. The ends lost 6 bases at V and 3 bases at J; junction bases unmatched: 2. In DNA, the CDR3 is TGCGCCAGCAGCTCTAGCGGGAGGACAGATACGCAGTATTTT. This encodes CASSSSGRTDTQYF.

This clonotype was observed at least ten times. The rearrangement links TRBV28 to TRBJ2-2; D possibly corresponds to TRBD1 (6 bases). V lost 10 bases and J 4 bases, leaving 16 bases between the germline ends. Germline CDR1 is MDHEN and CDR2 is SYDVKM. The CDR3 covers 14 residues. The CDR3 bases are TGTGCCACTATGACAGGCGGAACCACCGGGGAGCTGTTTTTT. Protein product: CATMTGGTTGELFF.

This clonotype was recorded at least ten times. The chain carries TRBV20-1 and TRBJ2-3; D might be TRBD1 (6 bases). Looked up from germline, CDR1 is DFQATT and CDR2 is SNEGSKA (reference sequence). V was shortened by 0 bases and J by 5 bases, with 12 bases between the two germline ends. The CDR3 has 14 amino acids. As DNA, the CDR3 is TGCAGTGCTAGAGATAAGGGGGTAGGAGATACGCAGTATTTT. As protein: CSARDKGVGDTQYF.

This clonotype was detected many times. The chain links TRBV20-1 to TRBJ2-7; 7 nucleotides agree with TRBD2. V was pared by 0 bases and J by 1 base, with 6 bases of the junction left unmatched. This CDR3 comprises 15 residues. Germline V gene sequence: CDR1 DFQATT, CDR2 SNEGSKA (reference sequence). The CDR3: CSARDGEGPSYEQYF. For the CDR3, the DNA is TGCAGTGCTAGAGATGGGGAGGGACCTTCCTACGAGCAGTACTTC.

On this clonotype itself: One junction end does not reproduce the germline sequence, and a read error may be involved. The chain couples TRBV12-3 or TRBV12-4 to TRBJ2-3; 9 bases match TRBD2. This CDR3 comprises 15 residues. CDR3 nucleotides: TGTGCCAGCAGCTTAGCGGGAGTAAGCACAGATACGCAGTATTTT. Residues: CASSLAGVSTDTQYF.

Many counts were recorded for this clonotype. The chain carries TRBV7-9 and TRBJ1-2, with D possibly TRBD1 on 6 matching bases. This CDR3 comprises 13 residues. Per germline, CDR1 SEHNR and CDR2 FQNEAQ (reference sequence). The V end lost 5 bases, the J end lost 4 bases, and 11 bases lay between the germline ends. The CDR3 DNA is TGTGCCAGCAGCCCAGGACAGATCTATGGCTACACCTTC. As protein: CASSPGQIYGYTF.

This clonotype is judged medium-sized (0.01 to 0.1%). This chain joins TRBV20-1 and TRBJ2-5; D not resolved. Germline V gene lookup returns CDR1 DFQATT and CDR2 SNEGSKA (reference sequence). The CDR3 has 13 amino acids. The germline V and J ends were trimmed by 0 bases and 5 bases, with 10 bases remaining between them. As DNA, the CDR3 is TGCAGTGCTAGAGAGGTCGGGTATGAGACCCAGTACTTC. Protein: CSAREVGYETQYF.

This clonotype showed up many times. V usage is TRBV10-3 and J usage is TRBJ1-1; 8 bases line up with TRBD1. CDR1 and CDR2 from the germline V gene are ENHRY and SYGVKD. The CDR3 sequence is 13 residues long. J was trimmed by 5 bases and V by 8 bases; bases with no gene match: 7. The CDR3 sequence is CAIGKQGGTEAFF. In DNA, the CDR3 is TGTGCCATCGGGAAACAGGGGGGAACTGAAGCTTTCTTT.

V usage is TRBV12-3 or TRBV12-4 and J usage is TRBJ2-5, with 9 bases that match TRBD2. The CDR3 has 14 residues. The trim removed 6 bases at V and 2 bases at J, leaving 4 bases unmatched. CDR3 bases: TGTGCCAGCAGGATAGCGGGAGAACAAGAGACCCAGTACTTC. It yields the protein CASRIAGEQETQYF.

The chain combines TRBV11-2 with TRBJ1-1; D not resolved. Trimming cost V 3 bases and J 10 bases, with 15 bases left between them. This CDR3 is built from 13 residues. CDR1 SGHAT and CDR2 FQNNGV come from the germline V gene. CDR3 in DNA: TGTGCCAGCAGCTTCAAAGGTGAAGGATCAGCTTTCTTT. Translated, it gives CASSFKGEGSAFF.

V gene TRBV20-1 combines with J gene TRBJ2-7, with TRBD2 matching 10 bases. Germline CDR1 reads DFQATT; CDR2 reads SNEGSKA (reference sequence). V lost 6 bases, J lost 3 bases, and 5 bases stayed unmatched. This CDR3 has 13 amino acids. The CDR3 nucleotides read TGCAGTGCCCCTAGCGGGAGTGTCTACGAGCAGTACTTC. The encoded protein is CSAPSGSVYEQYF.

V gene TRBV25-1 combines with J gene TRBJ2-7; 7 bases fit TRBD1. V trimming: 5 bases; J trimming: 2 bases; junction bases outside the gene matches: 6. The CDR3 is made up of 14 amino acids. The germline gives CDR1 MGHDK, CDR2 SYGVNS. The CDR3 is CASSSSTGTYEQYF. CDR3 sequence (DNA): TGTGCCAGCAGTTCGTCGACAGGGACCTACGAGCAGTACTTC.

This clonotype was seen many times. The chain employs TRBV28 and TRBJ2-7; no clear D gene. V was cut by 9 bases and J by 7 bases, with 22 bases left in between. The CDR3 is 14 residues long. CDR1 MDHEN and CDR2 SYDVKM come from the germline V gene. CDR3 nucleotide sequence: TGTGCCAGTACAGAACAGAAGGGCTACTGGGAGCAGTACTTC. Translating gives CASTEQKGYWEQYF. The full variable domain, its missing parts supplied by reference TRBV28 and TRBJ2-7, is DVKVTQSSRYLVKRTGEKVFLECVQDMDHENMFWYRQDPGLGLRLIYFSYDVKMKEKGDIPEGYSVSREKKERFSLILESASTNQTSMYLCASTEQKGYWEQYFGPGTRLTVT.

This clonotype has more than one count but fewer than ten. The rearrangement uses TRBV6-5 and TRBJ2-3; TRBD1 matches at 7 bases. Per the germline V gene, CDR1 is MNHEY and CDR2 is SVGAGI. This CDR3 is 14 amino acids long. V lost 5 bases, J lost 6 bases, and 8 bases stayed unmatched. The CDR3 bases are TGTGCCAGCAGTCGGGGACAGAGGACGGATACGCAGTATTTT. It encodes CASSRGQRTDTQYF.

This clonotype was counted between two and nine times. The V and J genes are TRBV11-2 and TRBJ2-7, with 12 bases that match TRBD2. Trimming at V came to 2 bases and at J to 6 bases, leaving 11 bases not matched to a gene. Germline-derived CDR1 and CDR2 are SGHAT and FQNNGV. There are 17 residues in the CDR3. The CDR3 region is CASSLPGLAGSLGEQYF. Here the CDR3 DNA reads TGTGCCAGCAGCTTACCCGGACTAGCGGGATCGTTGGGCGAGCAGTACTTC. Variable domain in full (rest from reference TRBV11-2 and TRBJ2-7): EAGVAQSPRYKIIEKRQSVAFWCNPISGHATLYWYQQILGQGPKLLIQFQNNGVVDDSQLPKDRFSAERLKGVDSTLKIQPAKLEDSAVYLCASSLPGLAGSLGEQYFGPGTRLTVT.

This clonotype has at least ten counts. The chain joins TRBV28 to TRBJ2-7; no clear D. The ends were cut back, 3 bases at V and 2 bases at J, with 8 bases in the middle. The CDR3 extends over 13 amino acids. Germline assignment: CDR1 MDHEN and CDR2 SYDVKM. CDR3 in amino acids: CASSLQEPYEQYF. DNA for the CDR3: TGTGCCAGCAGTTTGCAGGAGCCCTACGAGCAGTACTTC.

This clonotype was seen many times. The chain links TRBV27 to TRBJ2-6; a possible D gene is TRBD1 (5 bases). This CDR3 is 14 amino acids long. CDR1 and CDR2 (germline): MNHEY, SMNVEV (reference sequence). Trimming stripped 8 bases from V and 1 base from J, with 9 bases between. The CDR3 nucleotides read TGTGCCAGCGCAGACAGATCTGGGGCCAACGTCCTGACTTTC. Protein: CASADRSGANVLTF.

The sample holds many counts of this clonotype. The CDR3 nucleotides read TGTGCCATCAGTGAGCTTATGGACGGGACACCCGGGGAGCTGTTTTTT. As protein: CAISELMDGTPGELFF. The chain joins TRBV10-3 to TRBJ2-2, with a weak D call TRBD1 (6 bases). Germline assignment: CDR1 ENHRY and CDR2 SYGVKD. The CDR3 has 16 residues. V was trimmed by 2 bases and J by 6 bases, leaving 16 bases between them.